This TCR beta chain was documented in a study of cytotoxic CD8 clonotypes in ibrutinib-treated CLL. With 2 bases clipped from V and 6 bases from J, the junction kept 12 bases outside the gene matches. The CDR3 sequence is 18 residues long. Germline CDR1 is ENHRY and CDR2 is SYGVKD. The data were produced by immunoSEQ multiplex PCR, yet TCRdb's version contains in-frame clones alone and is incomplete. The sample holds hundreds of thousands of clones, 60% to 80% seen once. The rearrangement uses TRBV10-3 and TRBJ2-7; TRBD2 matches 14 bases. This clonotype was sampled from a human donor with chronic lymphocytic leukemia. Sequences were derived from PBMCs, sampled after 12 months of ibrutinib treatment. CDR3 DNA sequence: TGTGCCATCAGTGAGGGGACTAGCGGGAGAGGGTCCCCGTTCGAGCAGTACTTC. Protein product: CAISEGTSGRGSPFEQYF.